Below, 5 T cell receptor beta chains from the same sample are listed, as sequenced in a study of blood T cell repertoires in COVID-19. Assay: immunoSEQ multiplex PCR; the TCRdb copy retains only in-frame clones and omits some. The sample holds about 200,000 clones, about 78% seen once. Sequences were obtained from peripheral blood. The receptor source for this set is an older woman with acute or convalescent COVID-19.

The V call is TRBV6-6, the J call TRBJ2-2; 8 bases are a match to TRBD2. V lost 4 bases and J lost 0; bases outside the gene matches: 1. This CDR3 comprises 15 residues. Germline CDR1 and CDR2: MNHNY and SVGAGI (reference sequence). The chain's CDR3 is CASSLLAANTGELFF. The CDR3 DNA is TGTGCCAGCAGTTTACTAGCGGCGAACACCGGGGAGCTGTTTTTT.

V is TRBV5-1 and J is TRBJ2-4; 9 bases fit TRBD1. V was pared by 4 bases and J by 6 bases, with 8 bases of the junction left unmatched. Germline V gene data show CDR1 as SGHRS and CDR2 as YFSETQ. CDR3 length equals 15 residues. The CDR3 region has the DNA TGCGCCAGCAGCCGTGACGGACAGGGGACAAACATTCAGTACTTC. This sequence encodes CASSRDGQGTNIQYF.

The rearrangement links TRBV11-2 to TRBJ2-1; TRBD2 matches 10 bases. The germline V gene encodes CDR1 SGHAT and CDR2 FQNNGV. The V gene end was trimmed by 1 base and the J gene end by 6 bases; junction bases not matched to a gene: 9. CDR3 length: 17 residues. CDR3 protein: CASSLGLRTSGFNEQFF. In DNA form, the CDR3 reads TGTGCCAGCAGCTTAGGTCTCCGGACTAGCGGTTTCAATGAGCAGTTCTTC.

V and J are TRBV27 and TRBJ2-7; 10 bases match TRBD1. Looked up from germline, CDR1 is MNHEY and CDR2 is SMNVEV (reference sequence). CDR3 size: 15 residues. J was trimmed by 1 base and V by 3 bases; bases with no gene match: 3. DNA for the CDR3: TGTGCCAGCAGTTTGTCGGACAGGGGGTCCTACGAGCAGTACTTC. This translates into CASSLSDRGSYEQYF.

The J gene is TRBJ2-1, the V gene TRBV7-2, with D possibly TRBD2 on 6 matching bases. Trimming cost V 5 bases and J 6 bases, with 20 bases left between them. The CDR3 loop spans 16 amino acids. Germline values: CDR1 SGHTA, CDR2 FQGNSA. The CDR3 nucleotides read TGTGCCAGCAGCGCCTTTTACGCGGGAAGGGGCAATGAGCAGTTCTTC. This gives the protein CASSAFYAGRGNEQFF.